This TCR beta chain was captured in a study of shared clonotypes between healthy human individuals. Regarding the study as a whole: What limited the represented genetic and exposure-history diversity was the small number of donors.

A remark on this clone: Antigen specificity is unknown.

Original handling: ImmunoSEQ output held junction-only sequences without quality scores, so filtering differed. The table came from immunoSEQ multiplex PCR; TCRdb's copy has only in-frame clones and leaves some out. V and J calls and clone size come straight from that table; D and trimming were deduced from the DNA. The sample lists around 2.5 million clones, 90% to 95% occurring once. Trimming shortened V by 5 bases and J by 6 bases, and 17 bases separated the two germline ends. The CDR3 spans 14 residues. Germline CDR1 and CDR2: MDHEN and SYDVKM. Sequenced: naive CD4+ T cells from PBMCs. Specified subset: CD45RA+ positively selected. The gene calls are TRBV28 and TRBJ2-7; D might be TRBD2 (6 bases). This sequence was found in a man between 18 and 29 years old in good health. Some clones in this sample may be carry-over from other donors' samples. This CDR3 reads CASSPGTSVREQYF. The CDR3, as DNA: TGTGCCAGCAGTCCCGGGACTTCCGTACGCGAGCAGTACTTC.